These 8 T cell receptor beta chains originate from one sample sequenced in a study of vaccination effects on CD4 cells after COVID-19. What these receptors recognize is not known. TCRdb's copy holds only in-frame clones and misses some; the assay was immunoSEQ multiplex PCR. Of 20,000 to 30,000 clones in the sample, almost 70% were seen once. ViraFEST used viral peptide pools to expand antigen-specific CD4+ T cells before sequencing. Upon completion of around 9 days in culture, CD4+ T cells were isolated. Vaccination of participants consisted of two doses of either the BNT162b2 or mRNA-1273 vaccine. The sample was CD4+ T cells from PBMCs cultured with SARS-CoV-2 spike peptides, taken after COVID-19 vaccination. The origin of the receptors is a human donor who received a COVID-19 vaccine.

The gene calls are TRBV9 and TRBJ2-2; 14 bases are a match to TRBD2. This CDR3 contains 16 residues. Germline values: CDR1 SGDLS, CDR2 YYNGEE. The trim removed 2 bases at V and 6 bases at J, leaving 3 bases unmatched. CDR3 in DNA: TGTGCCAGCAGCGTCGGACTAGCGGGGGGTCCCGGGGAGCTGTTTTTT. Residues: CASSVGLAGGPGELFF.

The genes are TRBV27 and TRBJ2-6; 9 bases line up with TRBD1. This CDR3 is 17 amino acids long. Germline trimming cut 5 bases from V and 2 bases from J; bases unmatched to any gene: 7. Germline CDR1 is MNHEY and CDR2 is SMNVEV (reference sequence). The DNA for the CDR3 is TGTGCCAGCAGTCCGGGACAGGGTCGGGCTGGGGCCAACGTCCTGACTTTC. Protein: CASSPGQGRAGANVLTF.

The V call is TRBV7-8, the J call TRBJ2-7; TRBD2 matches at 7 bases. With V trimmed by 1 base and J by 6 bases, 0 bases remained unmatched. CDR3 length: 12 amino acids. Germline V lookup: CDR1 SGHVS, CDR2 FQNEAQ. CDR3 protein: CASSLGGGEQYF. CDR3 coding DNA: TGTGCCAGCAGCTTAGGGGGGGGCGAGCAGTACTTC.

The V call is TRBV5-1, the J call TRBJ2-3; D could derive from TRBD1 or TRBD2 (5 bases each). The CDR3 runs to 15 residues. V was cut by 4 bases and J by 0 bases, with 12 bases left in between. Looked up from germline, CDR1 is SGHRS and CDR2 is YFSETQ. CDR3 residues: CASSVVGDSTDTQYF. CDR3 DNA sequence: TGCGCCAGCAGCGTGGTAGGGGACAGCACAGATACGCAGTATTTT.

The chain combines TRBV4-1 with TRBJ2-7; D unresolved. CDR1 and CDR2 (germline): MGHRA, YSYEKL. With 0 bases removed from V and 1 base from J, the gap between germline ends came to 7 bases. The CDR3 contains 14 residues. DNA of the CDR3: TGCGCCAGCAGCCAAGATCGATCTTCCTACGAGCAGTACTTC. Translating gives CASSQDRSSYEQYF.

This clone has a single count. The chain combines TRBV21-1 with TRBJ2-2; TRBD1 is the table's D call and was not checked against the DNA. TRBV21-1 is deemed a pseudogene. The CDR3 is 17 residues long. The CDR3 is CASSLGVNRGRVGELFF. In DNA form, the CDR3 reads TGTGCCAGCAGCCTTGGGGTGAACAGGGGGCGCGTCGGGGAGCTGTTTTTT.

V is TRBV19 and J is TRBJ1-2; 10 bases are shared with TRBD1. Germline V gene sequence: CDR1 LNHDA, CDR2 SQIVND (reference sequence). This CDR3 is built from 18 residues. J lost 1 base, V lost 6 bases, and 14 bases had no gene match. The CDR3: CASRSGRDRGINNYGYTF. CDR3 sequence (DNA): TGTGCCAGTAGATCAGGGAGGGACAGGGGCATCAATAACTATGGCTACACCTTC.

This rearrangement joins TRBV5-6 to TRBJ2-5; 7 bases align to TRBD2. There are 14 residues in the CDR3. CDR1 and CDR2 (germline): SGHDT, YYEEEE. Trimming at V came to 2 bases and at J to 2 bases, leaving 3 bases not matched to a gene. This CDR3 reads CASSFSGLQETQYF. CDR3 DNA: TGTGCCAGCAGCTTTAGCGGGTTACAAGAGACCCAGTACTTC.